Sequencing of this TCR beta chain was carried out in a study of blood T cells in healthy people across ages. The germline V gene has CDR1 SGHDT and CDR2 YYEEEE. Trimming pared 3 bases from V and 3 bases from J, leaving 13 bases between. There are 15 residues in the CDR3. Points from the study as a whole: More naive CD4+ cells and higher diversity were found in long-lived than in aged donors.

In its sample, this clonotype was seen a few times. As yet, its antigen is unknown. Alongside a J-beta primer mix, a sample-barcoded 5' primer served in a second PCR lasting about 7 to 11 cycles. TCRdb analysed the 5' RACE reads with MiXCR anew, one entry per CDR3 protein. Among some 900,000 distinct CDR3 sequences listed, about 44% were seen once. Material: blood. J is TRBJ2-1 and V is TRBV5-6; a possible D gene is TRBD2 (6 bases). This TCR was recovered from a man aged 25-45 years in good health. The CDR3 nucleotides are TGTGCCAGCAGCTCTGCCGGGGGAAACTACAATGAGCAGTTCTTC. Residues: CASSSAGGNYNEQFF. The whole variable domain, remainder taken from reference TRBV5-6 and TRBJ2-1, is DAGVTQSPTHLIKTRGQQVTLRCSPKSGHDTVSWYQQALGQGPQFIFQYYEEEERQRGNFPDRFSGHQFPNYSSELNVNALLLGDSALYLCASSSAGGNYNEQFFGPGTRLTVL.